Shown below are 32 T cell receptor beta chains from a single sample sequenced in a study of control samples from healthy donors and cancer patients. Sequenced by immunoSEQ multiplex PCR; TCRdb stores in-frame clones only, minus some. The repertoire holds 150,000 to 180,000 clones, with 90% to 95% as singletons. The sequencing sample was made of blood. These receptors originate from a middle-aged man in good health.

The CDR3 nucleotides are TGTGCCAGCAGTTTCGACAGGGATCAGCCCCAGCATTTT. It yields the protein CASSFDRDQPQHF. This rearrangement joins TRBV6-5 to TRBJ1-5, with TRBD1 matching 7 bases. Germline V gene data show CDR1 as MNHEY and CDR2 as SVGAGI. The V gene end was trimmed by 4 bases and the J gene end by 5 bases; junction bases not matched to a gene: 2. The CDR3 totals 13 residues.

CDR3 nucleotide sequence: TGTGCCAGTAGTATTTTGAGGGGTGGTAATCAGCCCCAGCATTTT. It encodes CASSILRGGNQPQHF. The genes are TRBV19 and TRBJ1-5; TRBD1 might be the D (5 bases). The CDR3 totals 15 residues. Looked up from germline, CDR1 is LNHDA and CDR2 is SQIVND (reference sequence). With 3 bases removed from V and 4 bases from J, the gap between germline ends came to 13 bases.

The V gene is TRBV18, the J gene TRBJ1-4; D gene ambiguous. CDR3 length: 15 amino acids. V gave up 5 bases and J gave up 3 bases, with 13 bases separating them. Looked up from germline, CDR1 is KGHSH and CDR2 is LQKENI. The CDR3 DNA reads TGTGCCAGCTCAGCTATCAGAACTCCTAATGAAAAACTGTTTTTT. Protein product: CASSAIRTPNEKLFF.

V usage is TRBV30 and J usage is TRBJ1-4; D remains unclear. The CDR3 extends over 15 amino acids. Germline V gives CDR1 GTSNPN, CDR2 SVGIG (reference sequence). V lost 0 bases and J 8 bases, leaving 16 bases between the germline ends. The CDR3 nucleotides are TGTGCCTGGAGTGTGCGGCTCGGTCCGGGAGAAAAACTGTTTTTT. This codes for CAWSVRLGPGEKLFF.

V gene TRBV10-3 combines with J gene TRBJ1-2; maybe TRBD1 (5 bases). Germline CDR1 is ENHRY and CDR2 is SYGVKD. The CDR3 sequence is 13 residues long. Trimming removed 2 bases from V and 3 bases from J, with 7 bases in between. This CDR3 reads CAISEGGDYGYTF. DNA for the CDR3: TGTGCCATCAGTGAGGGGGGTGACTATGGCTACACCTTC.

The rearrangement uses TRBV28 and TRBJ1-6; D is perhaps TRBD1 (5 bases). The length of the CDR3 is 14 residues. The germline V gene has CDR1 MDHEN and CDR2 SYDVKM. The V end was cut by 7 bases, the J end by 4 bases, with 11 bases between. The CDR3 coding sequence is TGTGCCAGCATCGAGGGACCTTATAATTCACCCCTCCACTTT. Protein sequence: CASIEGPYNSPLHF. The full variable domain, with the rest looked up from reference TRBV28 and TRBJ1-6, is DVKVTQSSRYLVKRTGEKVFLECVQDMDHENMFWYRQDPGLGLRLIYFSYDVKMKEKGDIPEGYSVSREKKERFSLILESASTNQTSMYLCASIEGPYNSPLHFGNGTRLTVT.

The chain recombines TRBV19 with TRBJ2-1; D is undetermined. Germline assignment: CDR1 LNHDA and CDR2 SQIVND (reference sequence). V gave up 8 bases and J gave up 6 bases, with 14 bases separating them. The CDR3 has 13 amino acids. This CDR3 reads CASSGTTGNEQFF. In DNA form, the CDR3 reads TGTGCCAGTTCCGGAACTACCGGCAATGAGCAGTTCTTC.

The chain employs TRBV10-3 and TRBJ1-3; D unresolved. V dropped 3 bases and J dropped 2 bases, with 8 bases sitting between them. This CDR3 has 14 residues. Germline-derived CDR1 and CDR2 are ENHRY and SYGVKD. The CDR3: CAISERSTGNTIYF. As DNA, the CDR3 is TGTGCCATCAGTGAACGGAGTACTGGAAACACCATATATTTT.

This rearrangement joins TRBV28 to TRBJ2-7; 8 bases line up with TRBD2. With V trimmed by 5 bases and J by 5 bases, 11 bases remained unmatched. The CDR3 is made up of 15 amino acids. Per germline, CDR1 MDHEN and CDR2 SYDVKM. DNA for the CDR3: TGTGCCAGCAGTCCAACCACAGCCGGGAGGGACGAGCAGTACTTC. This codes for CASSPTTAGRDEQYF.

The V call is TRBV5-1, the J call TRBJ2-7; D call uncertain. The CDR3 runs 12 residues. Trimming shortened V by 3 bases and J by 2 bases, and 6 bases separated the two germline ends. Germline loops: CDR1 SGHRS, CDR2 YFSETQ. The chain's CDR3 is CASSSSTYEQYF. In DNA, the CDR3 is TGCGCCAGCAGCTCCAGTACCTACGAGCAGTACTTC.

This rearrangement joins TRBV4-2 to TRBJ2-1; D is possibly TRBD1 (5 bases). CDR3 length equals 14 residues. With 3 bases removed from V and 4 bases from J, the gap between germline ends came to 10 bases. From germline, CDR1 is LGHNA and CDR2 YNFKEQ. CDR3 sequence reads: CASSHQRGYNEQFF. The CDR3 nucleotides read TGTGCCAGCAGCCACCAAAGGGGATACAATGAGCAGTTCTTC.

Only one count was recorded for this clone. The V call is TRBV9, the J call TRBJ2-7; TRBD1 might be the D (6 bases). CDR3 length: 13 amino acids. Germline CDR1 and CDR2: SGDLS and YYNGEE. V lost 0 bases and J lost 6, with 10 bases in between. In DNA form, the CDR3 reads TGTGCCAGCAGCGTAGTTTCAGGGGCCGAGCAGTACTTC. The encoded protein is CASSVVSGAEQYF.

This rearrangement joins TRBV7-2 to TRBJ1-3; D unresolved. Trimming pared 5 bases from V and 0 bases from J, leaving 11 bases between. Germline assignment: CDR1 SGHTA and CDR2 FQGNSA. The CDR3 loop spans 15 amino acids. The CDR3 is CASSPYTPSGNTIYF. Written as DNA, the CDR3 is TGTGCCAGCAGCCCCTACACCCCCTCTGGAAACACCATATATTTT.

This chain links TRBV19 with TRBJ2-5, with 9 positions matching TRBD2. This CDR3 comprises 15 residues. Per the germline V gene, CDR1 is LNHDA and CDR2 is SQIVND (reference sequence). The V and J ends lost 0 bases and 6 bases, in that order; junction bases with no gene match: 5. CDR3 sequence (DNA): TGTGCCAGTAGTATAGAGGTAGCGGGGGTGAAGACCCAGTACTTC. Amino acids: CASSIEVAGVKTQYF. Combining the CDR3 with reference TRBV19 and TRBJ2-5 gives the whole variable domain DGGITQSPKYLFRKEGQNVTLSCEQNLNHDAMYWYRQDPGQGLRLIYYSQIVNDFQKGDIAEGYSVSREKKESFPLTVTSAQKNPTAFYLCASSIEVAGVKTQYFGPGTRLLVL.

J is TRBJ2-3 and V is TRBV27; 8 bases match TRBD1. The length of the CDR3 is 14 residues. Per the germline V gene, CDR1 is MNHEY and CDR2 is SMNVEV (reference sequence). V shed 5 bases and J 5 bases; nucleotides not matched to a gene: 6. CDR3 in amino acids: CASSLQGVKDTQYF. DNA of the CDR3: TGTGCCAGCAGTCTACAGGGGGTAAAAGATACGCAGTATTTT.

This clone was counted a single time. The chain combines TRBV29-1 with TRBJ1-1, with a tentative D call TRBD1 (5 bases). The CDR3 is made up of 14 amino acids. V lost 4 bases and J 3 bases, leaving 15 bases between the germline ends. CDR1 and CDR2 (germline): SQVTM, ANQGSEA. The CDR3 DNA reads TGCAGCGTTGCCGGCTTGGAGGGGCACACTGAAGCTTTCTTT. It yields the protein CSVAGLEGHTEAFF.

The chain recombines TRBV5-1 with TRBJ2-7; D is undetermined. From germline, CDR1 is SGHRS and CDR2 YFSETQ. Trimming cost V 5 bases and J 2 bases, with 11 bases left between them. This CDR3 region has 13 residues. CDR3 nucleotide sequence: TGCGCCAGCAGAGGTAAAGGGACCTACGAGCAGTACTTC. Protein product: CASRGKGTYEQYF.

This chain joins TRBV9 and TRBJ2-1; 11 positions agree with TRBD2. With V trimmed by 3 bases and J by 4 bases, 6 bases remained unmatched. This CDR3 is built from 16 residues. Germline V gene sequence: CDR1 SGDLS, CDR2 YYNGEE. The CDR3 DNA reads TGTGCCAGCAGCGGTAGCGGGGGGGCCTCATACAATGAGCAGTTCTTC. The encoded protein is CASSGSGGASYNEQFF.

This chain joins TRBV7-9 and TRBJ1-1; D not certain. The germline V gene has CDR1 SEHNR and CDR2 FQNEAQ (reference sequence). The CDR3 length is 13 residues. Trimming stripped 1 base from V and 4 bases from J, with 7 bases between. The CDR3 nucleotides read TGTGCCAGCAGCTTAGGCACAGTCACTGAAGCTTTCTTT. This sequence encodes CASSLGTVTEAFF.

The chain joins TRBV10-3 to TRBJ2-5, with D uncertain. From germline, CDR1 is ENHRY and CDR2 SYGVKD. Trimming removed 3 bases from V and 2 bases from J, with 4 bases in between. The CDR3 length is 12 residues. CDR3 DNA sequence: TGTGCCATCAGTGAAAGGCAAGAGACCCAGTACTTC. Translated: CAISERQETQYF.

This CDR3 is CASNGQGATGELFF. The CDR3 bases are TGTGCCAGCAACGGACAGGGGGCGACCGGGGAGCTGTTTTTT. V gene TRBV2 combines with J gene TRBJ2-2; 11 bases align to TRBD1. With 7 bases clipped from V and 5 bases from J, the junction kept 3 bases outside the gene matches. Germline CDR1 SNHLY, CDR2 FYNNEI. This CDR3 has 14 residues.

V and J are TRBV6-6 and TRBJ1-5; no reliable D call. Trimming cost V 5 bases and J 0 bases, with 11 bases left between them. CDR1 and CDR2 (germline): MNHNY, SVGAGI (reference sequence). This CDR3 is 15 amino acids long. The CDR3 nucleotides read TGTGCCAGCAGTGTCCAGAATCTTAGCAATCAGCCCCAGCATTTT. Amino acids: CASSVQNLSNQPQHF.

This chain links TRBV6-5 with TRBJ2-7; D possibly matches TRBD1 or TRBD2 (5 bases each). V was shortened by 6 bases and J by 3 bases, with 12 bases between the two germline ends. CDR3 length: 13 amino acids. Germline CDR1 reads MNHEY; CDR2 reads SVGAGI. In DNA, the CDR3 is TGTGCCAGCAGGTCCGGGACCAACTACGAGCAGTACTTC. As protein: CASRSGTNYEQYF.

The J gene is TRBJ2-5, the V gene TRBV11-2; D gene unclear. Germline assignment: CDR1 SGHAT and CDR2 FQNNGV. V lost 5 bases and J 1 base, leaving 5 bases between the germline ends. CDR3 length: 12 residues. The CDR3 spells CASSPAQETQYF. CDR3 bases: TGTGCCAGCAGCCCCGCCCAAGAGACCCAGTACTTC.

The chain is built from TRBV6-1 and TRBJ1-1; D call uncertain. The CDR3 runs 13 residues. Germline V gene lookup returns CDR1 MNHNS and CDR2 SASEGT. V lost 2 bases, J lost 4 bases, and 8 bases lay in between. The DNA of the CDR3 is TGTGCCAGCAGTGAAAGCAAGGGCACTGAAGCTTTCTTT. This translates into CASSESKGTEAFF.

This clone occurred once. V is TRBV5-1 and J is TRBJ2-2, with 12 bases lining up with TRBD1. Trimming cost V 4 bases and J 3 bases; bases outside gene matches: 10. Germline V gene sequence: CDR1 SGHRS, CDR2 YFSETQ. The CDR3 is made up of 18 amino acids. The chain's CDR3 is CASSKGTGGYLDTGELFF. The DNA for the CDR3 is TGCGCCAGCAGCAAAGGGACAGGGGGCTATTTAGACACCGGGGAGCTGTTTTTT.

The V gene is TRBV6-5, the J gene TRBJ1-5, with D uncertain. This CDR3 comprises 15 residues. V lost 8 bases and J 5 bases, leaving 19 bases between the germline ends. From germline, CDR1 is MNHEY and CDR2 SVGAGI. CDR3 loop: CASLTMAGSDQPQHF. CDR3 coding DNA: TGTGCCAGCCTTACGATGGCAGGATCAGATCAGCCCCAGCATTTT.

The chain links TRBV19 to TRBJ2-6, with D unresolved. The CDR3 contains 15 residues. CDR1 and CDR2 from the germline V gene are LNHDA and SQIVND (reference sequence). The V end was cut by 8 bases, the J end by 2 bases, with 13 bases between. CDR3 region: CASSVGSAGANVLTF. CDR3 DNA sequence: TGTGCCAGTTCGGTGGGATCTGCTGGGGCCAACGTCCTGACTTTC.

The chain combines TRBV27 with TRBJ1-2; 7 bases align to TRBD1. The CDR3 is 14 residues long. Germline-derived CDR1 and CDR2 are MNHEY and SMNVEV (reference sequence). Trimming at V came to 4 bases and at J to 4 bases, leaving 6 bases not matched to a gene. CDR3 sequence: CASSSKTGFYGYTF. The CDR3 nucleotides are TGTGCCAGCAGTTCTAAGACAGGGTTCTATGGCTACACCTTC.

With respect to this clone: Mismatch with germline at one junction end may stem from a read error. The chain links TRBV11-2 to TRBJ2-1; D may be TRBD2 (6 bases). The CDR3 runs 13 residues. Looked up from germline, CDR1 is SGHAT and CDR2 is FQNNGV. The CDR3 loop reads CASSLVSSAPGLF. The CDR3 DNA reads as TGTGCCAGCAGCTTAGTCTCTAGCGCCCCTGGCCTCTTC. The full variable domain, completed using reference TRBV11-2 and TRBJ2-1, is EAGVAQSPRYKIIEKRQSVAFWCNPISGHATLYWYQQILGQGPKLLIQFQNNGVVDDSQLPKDRFSAERLKGVDSTLKIQPAKLEDSAVYLCASSLVSSAPGLFGPGTRLTVL.

The chain links TRBV5-1 to TRBJ1-6, with D hard to call. CDR3 length: 16 residues. Germline CDR1 is SGHRS and CDR2 is YFSETQ. The V and J ends lost 1 base and 5 bases respectively, with 13 bases between them. The CDR3 spells CASSLIGNGDNSPLHF. The DNA for the CDR3 is TGCGCCAGCAGCTTGATCGGGAACGGAGATAATTCACCCCTCCACTTT. Full variable domain (missing parts from reference TRBV5-1 and TRBJ1-6): KAGVTQTPRYLIKTRGQQVTLSCSPISGHRSVSWYQQTPGQGLQFLFEYFSETQRNKGNFPGRFSGRQFSNSRSEMNVSTLELGDSALYLCASSLIGNGDNSPLHFGNGTRLTVT.

The chain carries TRBV4-3 and TRBJ1-1; D perhaps matches TRBD1 (5 bases). CDR1 is LGHNA and CDR2 is YSLEER in the germline V gene. The CDR3 runs 15 residues. V shed 0 bases and J shed 5 bases, with 13 bases lying between them. CDR3 bases: TGCGCCAGCAGCCAAGAAGGGACTGGGGGGACTGAAGCTTTCTTT. It is translated as CASSQEGTGGTEAFF.